What follows is one T cell receptor beta chain and its context. No cognate antigen has been identified for it. Base-call qualities are not available, and no considerably larger clone is one nucleotide away. This sample was taken from a study of OX40 agonist ivuxolimab in advanced cancers. Background for the entire study: The costimulatory receptor OX40 (CD134) was targeted by ivuxolimab, a fully human IgG2 agonistic monoclonal antibody. Intravenous ivuxolimab was administered to patients every 2 weeks at six dose levels: 0.01, 0.1, 0.3, 1.5, 3 and 10 mg/kg. Of the roughly 50 dose-escalation patients, hepatocellular carcinoma was present in about 20, melanoma in approximately 15, renal cell carcinoma in 9 and head and neck cancer in 9. In the dose-escalation cohort, more than 75% of patients were male, and the mean age was approximately 60 years, with a range of about 23 to 80. Prior anti-PD-1, anti-PD-L1 or anti-CTLA-4 therapy was permitted, and checkpoint inhibitors had been received by 40% to 50% of dose-escalation patients. Partial responses were achieved by three dose-escalation patients, of whom one had hepatocellular carcinoma and two had cutaneous melanoma. Peripheral TCRbeta sequencing was intended to test whether TCR sequence diversity was altered and clonal T-cell expansion was caused by ivuxolimab. The paper covers the monotherapy dose-escalation part of the phase I ivuxolimab trial, which included N ≈ 57 patients. What the authors observed across the whole study: After ivuxolimab, expanded clones were on average more numerous among CD8+ T cells than among CD4+ T cells. In the 0.1-3.0 mg/kg groups, partial responders were among the patients with the lowest normalized peripheral clonal expansion, particularly in CD8+ T cells. The antigen specificity of the peripheral T cells that underwent clonal expansion was not determined. Low levels of normalized T-cell clonal expansion were also seen in some patients who did not respond. At doses of 0.1 to 3.0 mg/kg, clonal expansion of both CD4+ and CD8+ blood T cells was observed from baseline to week 6.

CDR1 and CDR2 are read off the germline V gene (reference sequence) as SEHNR and FQNEAQ. V and J are truncated by 0 bases and 2 bases respectively, leaving an intervening sequence of 6 bases. From the cysteine up to the phenylalanine, the CDR3 has a length of 14 residues. The kept DNA is CDR3 alone, 42 bases in frame from the first base. Patients with a history of autoimmune disease or receiving systemic immunosuppression were excluded from the trial. Peripheral blood for TCR sequencing was drawn from every dose cohort at baseline, at cycle 4 day 1 and at cycle 7 day 1. Samples came from an open-label, multicenter, first-in-human phase I dose-escalation trial of ivuxolimab. Adults with locally advanced or metastatic melanoma, renal cell, hepatocellular, or head and neck squamous cell carcinoma were enrolled in the trial. CD4+ and CD8+ T cells were sorted separately from peripheral blood before TCR sequencing.

To sequence the TCRbeta CDR3 region, genomic DNA was isolated from the sorted cells. The immunoSEQ Assay was used to sequence the TCRbeta CDR3 regions. TCRdb's version of the immuneACCESS table is confined to in-frame rearrangements and falls short of the full clone set. An unresolved V gene accounts for under half of the shortfall where checked; the remainder is of unknown origin. This sample is represented by about 54,000 clones; more than 85% of them were singletons. 8.7% of the sample is in the top ten clones. Recombination linked TRBV7-9 to TRBJ2-3; the D gene assignment is ambiguous. The material sequenced was CD4+ or CD8+ T cells sorted from blood, taken in a trial of the OX40 agonist ivuxolimab. The sequence was obtained from an adult with an advanced solid tumor such as melanoma, head and neck, liver or kidney cancer. The nucleotide sequence reads as follows: TGTGCCAGCAGCTTAGCACAGACCACAGATACGCAGTATTTT. This is translated as CASSLAQTTDTQYF.